This paragraph covers one TCR beta chain sequence. Its specificity is not known. This entry comes from a study of T cell responses to AZD1222 COVID-19 vaccine. Whole-study findings and limits: Rises in breadth and depth of Spike-specific TCRs came after two AZD1222 doses.

TCRdb keeps only in-frame clones here, not all; method: immunoSEQ multiplex PCR. Found here are more than 70,000 clones, around 90% of them singletons; the top ten hold approximately 1.5%. This TCR came from an adult in good health. The sequencing used peripheral blood, collected on day 0 of AZD1222 vaccination.

CDR3: CASSPLGGAGNEKLFF. The CDR3 nucleotides are TGTGCCAGCTCACCCCTCGGGGGGGCGGGTAATGAAAAACTGTTTTTT. The J gene is TRBJ1-4, the V gene TRBV18; possible D gene TRBD1, 6 bases. The V end was cut by 3 bases, the J end by 4 bases, with 15 bases between. Germline CDR1 KGHSH, CDR2 LQKENI. The CDR3 has 16 residues.